This entry features one T cell receptor beta chain sequence. The sample belongs to a study of blood T cell repertoires in COVID-19. Here immunoSEQ multiplex PCR was the method, and the copy in TCRdb shows in-frame clones only, minus some. The sample has 150,000 to 200,000 clones, around four fifths seen once. Per germline, CDR1 SGHVS and CDR2 FNYEAQ. The V gene lost 1 base and the J gene lost 4 bases, with 13 bases spanning the gap. The CDR3 covers 15 residues. The sequencing input was peripheral blood. The receptor was isolated from a human donor in a cohort sampled during active COVID-19. The gene calls are TRBV7-6 and TRBJ2-5; D gene unclear. CDR3 bases: TGTGCCAGCAGCTTAGAGGTCCCATCGGGAGAGACCCAGTACTTC. Translating gives CASSLEVPSGETQYF. The full variable domain, in which reference TRBV7-6 and TRBJ2-5 provide the parts outside the CDR3, is GAGVSQSPRYKVTKRGQDVALRCDPISGHVSLYWYRQALGQGPEFLTYFNYEAQQDKSGLPNDRFSAERPEGSISTLTIQRTEQRDSAMYRCASSLEVPSGETQYFGPGTRLLVL.